This TCR beta chain was sequenced in a study of T cell repertoires in cytomegalovirus infection. Whole-study context: Public TCR beta signatures were indicative of both CMV infection and a matching HLA type. Overall study results and limits: CMV-specific HLA-C-restricted TCR beta clonotypes dominated the ex vivo response.

This clonotype was seen ten or more times. Its antigen remains unidentified. V dropped 0 bases and J dropped 0 bases, with 8 bases sitting between them. The CDR3 consists of 15 residues. The germline gives CDR1 SGHTA, CDR2 FQGNSA. MiXCR was run by TCRdb on the reads, yielding one entry per CDR3 protein. The sample lists 250,000 to 300,000 distinct CDR3 sequences; roughly a quarter were seen once. The origin of this receptor is a human donor in good health (CMV status not recorded). Some clones in this sample may be carry-over from other donors' samples. Sequencing used PBMCs. The rearrangement uses TRBV7-2 and TRBJ1-1, with unresolved D. CDR3 residues: CASSLAQTVNTEAFF. The CDR3 region has the DNA TGTGCCAGCAGCTTAGCCCAGACGGTGAACACTGAAGCTTTCTTT.